Following are 22 T cell receptor beta chains from one sample sequenced in a study of shared clonotypes between healthy human individuals. Clones were sequenced by immunoSEQ multiplex PCR, and TCRdb holds only the in-frame ones, with some missing. The table shows more than 550,000 clones, with about 90% occurring only once. The sample consisted of memory CD8+ T cells from PBMCs. Subset noted: CD45RO+ cells pooled with CCR7-negative TemRA cells. These receptors all come from a man aged 18 to 30 in good health. Some clones in this sample may be carry-over from other donors' samples.

V is TRBV7-9 and J is TRBJ1-4, with D possibly TRBD1 on 6 matching bases. Trimming pared 2 bases from V and 6 bases from J, leaving 16 bases between. Germline CDR1 is SEHNR and CDR2 is FQNEAQ (reference sequence). This CDR3 is built from 16 residues. DNA for the CDR3: TGTGCCAGCAGCTTAATTCAGGGGAGGCTTTATGAAAAACTGTTTTTT. Translation: CASSLIQGRLYEKLFF. Drawing the rest from reference TRBV7-9 and TRBJ1-4, the complete variable domain is DTGVSQNPRHKITKRGQNVTFRCDPISEHNRLYWYRQTLGQGPEFLTYFQNEAQLEKSRLLSDRFSAERPKGSFSTLEIQRTEQGDSAMYLCASSLIQGRLYEKLFFGSGTQLSVL.

The J gene is TRBJ2-3, the V gene TRBV9; 10 positions agree with TRBD1. The V and J ends lost 4 bases and 2 bases, in that order; junction bases with no gene match: 4. CDR1 and CDR2 (germline): SGDLS, YYNGEE. The CDR3 consists of 15 residues. CDR3 protein: CASSTRQGATDTQYF. The CDR3, as DNA: TGTGCCAGCAGCACAAGACAGGGGGCCACAGATACGCAGTATTTT. The whole variable domain, remainder taken from reference TRBV9 and TRBJ2-3, is DSGVTQTPKHLITATGQRVTLRCSPRSGDLSVYWYQQSLDQGLQFLIQYYNGEERAKGNILERFSAQQFPDLHSELNLSSLELGDSALYFCASSTRQGATDTQYFGPGTRLTVL.

The chain joins TRBV6-5 to TRBJ2-7, with 7 bases aligning to TRBD1. Germline assignment: CDR1 MNHEY and CDR2 SVGAGI. CDR3 length: 13 residues. J gave up 2 bases and V 6 bases, and 4 bases lay outside the gene matches. The CDR3, as DNA: TGTGCCAGCAGGTCCGGGACAGCCTACGAGCAGTACTTC. It is translated as CASRSGTAYEQYF.

The chain recombines TRBV10-3 with TRBJ1-2; possible D gene TRBD1, 6 bases. The germline V gene has CDR1 ENHRY and CDR2 SYGVKD. V gave up 3 bases and J gave up 7 bases, with 12 bases separating them. The CDR3 covers 13 residues. CDR3 loop: CAISDRDKAGYTF. CDR3 nucleotides: TGTGCCATCAGTGACCGGGACAAAGCTGGCTACACCTTC.

A single count supports this clone. The chain combines TRBV4-1 with TRBJ2-7; D possibly corresponds to TRBD2 (6 bases). The germline V and J ends were trimmed by 0 bases and 5 bases, with 14 bases remaining between them. Germline CDR1 reads MGHRA; CDR2 reads YSYEKL. The CDR3 consists of 15 residues. The CDR3 protein is CASSQDRGFEDEQYF. In DNA form, the CDR3 reads TGCGCCAGCAGCCAAGATCGGGGGTTCGAGGACGAGCAGTACTTC.

V and J are TRBV10-2 and TRBJ2-7; 8 bases match TRBD1. The CDR3 has 12 amino acids. The junction had 4 bases not matched to a gene; V was cut back by 6 bases and J by 6 bases. CDR1 is WSHSY, CDR2 SAAADI, per germline. CDR3 residues: CASRGQAREQYF. Here the CDR3 DNA reads TGCGCCAGCAGGGGACAGGCCCGCGAGCAGTACTTC.

The chain carries TRBV14 and TRBJ1-2, with 8 bases identical to TRBD1. CDR1 is SGHDN and CDR2 is FVKESK in the germline V gene. The CDR3 has 15 residues. Unmatched junction bases numbered 5, after V lost 3 bases and J lost 2 bases. CDR3 nucleotide sequence: TGTGCCAGCAGCCAGTGGACAGGGAGGAACTATGGCTACACCTTC. As protein: CASSQWTGRNYGYTF.

Of note for this clone: With a far larger clone one base away, a read error is the likely cause. Other DNA sequences of this sample code for an identical CDR3. Here the CDR3 reads CASSFSYNEQFF. The CDR3 DNA sequence: TGCGCCAGCAGCTTCTCCTACAATGAGCAGTTCTTC. The rearrangement joins TRBV5-1 to TRBJ2-1; D unclear. This CDR3 has 12 residues. The V gene lost 2 bases and the J gene lost 0 bases, with 0 bases spanning the gap. Germline V gene sequence: CDR1 SGHRS, CDR2 YFSETQ.

For this clone: One end of the junction is discordant with germline, which a read error may explain. CDR3: CASSWGEHSTGSF. DNA for the CDR3: TGTGCCAGCAGCTGGGGAGAACATTCGACAGGCAGCTTC. The J gene is TRBJ2-7, the V gene TRBV7-9, with a tentative D call TRBD1 (6 bases). The CDR3 is 13 residues long. Per germline, CDR1 SEHNR and CDR2 FQNEAQ (reference sequence).

This sequence joins TRBV9 and TRBJ2-5; D may match TRBD1 or TRBD2 (6 bases each). Germline V gives CDR1 SGDLS, CDR2 YYNGEE. V was pared by 0 bases and J by 1 base, with 10 bases between. The CDR3 loop spans 15 amino acids. This chain's CDR3 is CASSVGGATQETQYF. CDR3 sequence (DNA): TGTGCCAGCAGCGTAGGGGGGGCTACCCAAGAGACCCAGTACTTC.

The chain links TRBV28 to TRBJ2-5; TRBD2 is a possible D gene (6 bases). The CDR3 consists of 13 residues. Trimming stripped 3 bases from V and 5 bases from J, with 10 bases between. Germline V lookup: CDR1 MDHEN, CDR2 SYDVKM. CDR3 coding DNA: TGTGCCAGCAGTTTCCCGGGGAGGGAGACCCAGTACTTC. This sequence encodes CASSFPGRETQYF.

The genes are TRBV7-3 and TRBJ2-7, with unresolved D. This CDR3 region has 14 residues. V lost 7 bases, J lost 3 bases, and 16 bases lay in between. Germline V gene sequence: CDR1 SGHTA, CDR2 FQGTGA. CDR3: CASNQTRYSYEQYF. CDR3 nucleotides: TGTGCCAGCAACCAAACGCGGTACAGCTACGAGCAGTACTTC.

The gene calls are TRBV28 and TRBJ1-2; D ambiguous. The germline V gene encodes CDR1 MDHEN and CDR2 SYDVKM. V lost 1 base and J lost 1, with 7 bases in between. The CDR3 runs to 14 residues. In DNA form, the CDR3 reads TGTGCCAGCAGTTTATTACAGATTAACTATGGCTACACCTTC. Translation: CASSLLQINYGYTF.

For the CDR3, the DNA is TGTGCCAGCAGCCTGAGGACTCGACGCGAGCAGTACTTC. Protein sequence: CASSLRTRREQYF. The genes are TRBV7-2 and TRBJ2-7; weak D call: TRBD2 (5 bases). CDR1 SGHTA and CDR2 FQGNSA come from the germline V gene. The CDR3 has 13 residues. Trimming stripped 5 bases from V and 6 bases from J, with 14 bases between.

This clone was observed once. Other DNA sequences from this sample encode an identical CDR3 as well. The genes are TRBV11-2 and TRBJ2-3; D is undetermined. Germline CDR1 SGHAT, CDR2 FQNNGV. This CDR3 is 12 amino acids long. The V gene lost 0 bases and the J gene lost 6 bases, with 4 bases spanning the gap. CDR3 bases: TGTGCCAGCAGCTTAGAGCGTGATACGCAGTATTTT. Translated: CASSLERDTQYF.

This clone was observed a single time. The junction differs from germline at one of its ends, possibly a read error. This chain connects TRBV9 to TRBJ2-7; tentatively, D is TRBD1 (6 bases). CDR1 SGDLS and CDR2 YYNGEE come from the germline V gene. The CDR3 contains 14 residues. The CDR3: CASSVAGKGDEQYF. The CDR3 nucleotides read TGTGCCAGCAGCGTAGCGGGTAAGGGGGACGAACAGTACTTC.

V gene TRBV27 combines with J gene TRBJ2-2; TRBD2 matches at 8 bases. The CDR3 consists of 14 residues. V was clipped by 3 bases and J by 5 bases; unmatched bases: 2. In germline, CDR1 is MNHEY, CDR2 SMNVEV (reference sequence). CDR3 nucleotides: TGTGCCAGCAGTTTCCAGCGGGAGACCGGGGAGCTGTTTTTT. Residues: CASSFQRETGELFF.

This clone was recorded once. V usage is TRBV19 and J usage is TRBJ1-2, with D perhaps matching TRBD1 (5 bases). CDR3 size: 15 residues. CDR1 LNHDA and CDR2 SQIVND come from the germline V gene (reference sequence). The V end lost 1 base, the J end lost 3 bases, and 12 bases lay between the germline ends. In DNA form, the CDR3 reads TGTGCCAGTAGTATAGGGTCGGAGACAGACTATGGCTACACCTTC. Translating gives CASSIGSETDYGYTF. The variable domain in full, completed from reference TRBV19 and TRBJ1-2, reads DGGITQSPKYLFRKEGQNVTLSCEQNLNHDAMYWYRQDPGQGLRLIYYSQIVNDFQKGDIAEGYSVSREKKESFPLTVTSAQKNPTAFYLCASSIGSETDYGYTFGSGTRLTVV.

Concerning this clone itself: Other nucleotide sequences from this sample produce the same CDR3. The rearrangement links TRBV11-2 to TRBJ2-7, with TRBD1 identical over 9 bases. V was pared by 5 bases and J by 2 bases, with 4 bases of the junction left unmatched. The germline V gene encodes CDR1 SGHAT and CDR2 FQNNGV. The CDR3 runs 14 residues. The CDR3 DNA reads TGTGCCAGCAGCGTTGGGACAGGGACCTACGAGCAGTACTTC. Translated: CASSVGTGTYEQYF. Full variable domain (rest looked up from reference TRBV11-2 and TRBJ2-7): EAGVAQSPRYKIIEKRQSVAFWCNPISGHATLYWYQQILGQGPKLLIQFQNNGVVDDSQLPKDRFSAERLKGVDSTLKIQPAKLEDSAVYLCASSVGTGTYEQYFGPGTRLTVT.

This clone was seen a single time. The chain couples TRBV5-4 to TRBJ2-3, with D maybe TRBD2 (6 bases). The CDR3 loop spans 12 amino acids. V lost 3 bases and J 13 bases, leaving 15 bases between the germline ends. Germline V gene sequence: CDR1 SGHNT, CDR2 YYREEE (reference sequence). CDR3 protein: CASSSGLDVKYF. The CDR3 coding sequence is TGTGCCAGCAGCTCGGGACTCGACGTTAAGTATTTT.

The V and J genes are TRBV5-6 and TRBJ1-2; D is uncertain. Germline V CDR1 and CDR2: SGHDT, YYEEEE. The CDR3 runs 15 residues. Deletions cut 0 bases from V and 7 bases from J, with 16 bases between. The CDR3 is CASSLGPIGSSGYTF. In DNA form, the CDR3 reads TGTGCCAGCAGCTTGGGGCCAATAGGGTCAAGTGGCTACACCTTC.

Details on this clone: The same CDR3 also results from other DNA sequences found in this sample. V is TRBV27 and J is TRBJ2-1; D could derive from TRBD1 or TRBD2 (6 bases each). The V end was cut by 3 bases, the J end by 2 bases, with 8 bases between. The germline V gene has CDR1 MNHEY and CDR2 SMNVEV (reference sequence). The CDR3 sequence is 14 residues long. This CDR3 reads CASSFGGTYNEQFF. CDR3 sequence (DNA): TGTGCCAGCAGTTTCGGGGGCACCTACAATGAGCAGTTCTTC.